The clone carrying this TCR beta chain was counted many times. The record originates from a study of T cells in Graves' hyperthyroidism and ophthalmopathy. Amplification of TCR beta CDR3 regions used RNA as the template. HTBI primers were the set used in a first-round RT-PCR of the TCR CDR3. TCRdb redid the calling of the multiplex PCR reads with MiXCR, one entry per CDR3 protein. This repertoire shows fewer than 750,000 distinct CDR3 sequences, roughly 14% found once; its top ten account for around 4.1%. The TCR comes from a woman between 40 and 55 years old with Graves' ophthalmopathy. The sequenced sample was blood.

The chain's CDR3 is CASSLTGLANTEAFF. As DNA, the CDR3 is TGTGCCAGCAGCTTAACTGGTCTGGCGAACACTGAAGCTTTCTTT. The chain joins TRBV7-3 to TRBJ1-1; D unclear. The CDR3 is 15 amino acids. CDR1 is SGHTA, CDR2 FQGTGA, per germline. The germline V and J ends were trimmed by 0 bases and 1 base, with 9 bases remaining between them.